This T cell receptor (beta chain) emerged from a study of radiation and T cells in renal cell carcinoma. Time point described: blood 4 weeks post-SBRT, at nephrectomy. Indicated treatment: 15 Gy SBRT to primary tumor, nephrectomy 4 weeks later. The CDR3 loop spans 16 amino acids. V was trimmed by 5 bases and J by 5 bases, leaving 21 bases between them. Germline values: CDR1 ENHRY, CDR2 SYGVKD. Sequencing used immunoSEQ multiplex PCR; TCRdb keeps in-frame clones, though not all of them. The repertoire includes around 99,000 clones, roughly 84% of them detected once, and more than 7% sits in the top ten.

The V call is TRBV10-3, the J call TRBJ1-2; possibly TRBD1 for D (5 bases). The source was blood, collected from a patient whose treatment included radiotherapy and nephrectomy. The origin of this receptor is a man between 60 and 75 years old with renal cell carcinoma. In nucleotides, the CDR3 is TGTGCCATCAGTATACGCGGGGACTCGTTGGGTTATGGCTACACCTTC. It encodes CAISIRGDSLGYGYTF.